Following are 7 T cell receptor beta chains from one sample sequenced in a study of long-term antiretroviral therapy in people with HIV. The immunoSEQ assay was v3.0, run at survey level. The table came from immunoSEQ multiplex PCR; TCRdb's copy has only in-frame clones and leaves some out. The table shows roughly 28,000 clones, with around 87% occurring only once. Sequencing used unsorted PBMCs, obtained 0.5 years after starting antiretroviral therapy. The source is a woman between 18 and 29 years old with HIV.

The chain carries TRBV27 and TRBJ2-2, with D perhaps TRBD2 (7 bases). The CDR3 has 15 amino acids. Trimming took 4 bases from V and 4 from J, leaving 13 bases between them. The germline CDR1 and CDR2 sequences are MNHEY and SMNVEV (reference sequence). The CDR3, as DNA: TGTGCCAGCAGTTCGAAGGGGGGGAGCACCGGGGAGCTGTTTTTT. Translated: CASSSKGGSTGELFF.

The chain recombines TRBV6-1 with TRBJ1-1; tentative D call: TRBD1 (5 bases). V lost 0 bases, J lost 5 bases, and 10 bases lay in between. Germline V lookup: CDR1 MNHNS, CDR2 SASEGT. This CDR3 region has 14 residues. The CDR3 protein is CASSEAFQGTEAFF. CDR3 nucleotide sequence: TGTGCCAGCAGTGAAGCTTTTCAGGGAACTGAAGCTTTCTTT.

This clone appeared a few times. This chain uses TRBV7-9 with TRBJ2-3, with 10 bases lining up with TRBD2. V was pared by 6 bases and J by 4 bases, with 13 bases of the junction left unmatched. There are 17 residues in the CDR3. The germline gives CDR1 SEHNR, CDR2 FQNEAQ (reference sequence). The CDR3 protein is CASSRQTSGFEADTQYF. For the CDR3, the DNA is TGTGCCAGCAGTAGGCAGACTAGCGGGTTTGAGGCAGATACGCAGTATTTT.

The chain links TRBV5-6 to TRBJ1-6; weak D call: TRBD1 (5 bases). The V end lost 4 bases, the J end lost 3 bases, and 8 bases lay between the germline ends. Germline V lookup: CDR1 SGHDT, CDR2 YYEEEE. The CDR3 is made up of 14 amino acids. Here the CDR3 reads CASSVRVYNSPLHF. The DNA for the CDR3 is TGTGCCAGCAGCGTCAGGGTCTATAATTCACCCCTCCACTTT. Using reference TRBV5-6 and TRBJ1-6 for the parts outside the CDR3, the full variable domain is DAGVTQSPTHLIKTRGQQVTLRCSPKSGHDTVSWYQQALGQGPQFIFQYYEEEERQRGNFPDRFSGHQFPNYSSELNVNALLLGDSALYLCASSVRVYNSPLHFGNGTRLTVT.

The chain carries TRBV4-1 and TRBJ2-1; 13 positions agree with TRBD2. CDR1 and CDR2 from the germline V gene are MGHRA and YSYEKL. The trim removed 2 bases at V and 12 bases at J, leaving 13 bases unmatched. This CDR3 is built from 17 residues. The chain's CDR3 is CASSQQTAGLAGEGQFF. The CDR3, as DNA: TGCGCCAGCAGCCAACAAACGGCCGGACTAGCGGGAGAGGGGCAGTTCTTC.

The chain couples TRBV28 to TRBJ1-2; 7 bases agree with TRBD1. Per the germline V gene, CDR1 is MDHEN and CDR2 is SYDVKM. J gave up 3 bases and V 6 bases, and 4 bases lay outside the gene matches. This CDR3 is built from 13 residues. The DNA for the CDR3 is TGTGCCAGCAGCCAAGGGACAGACTATGGCTACACCTTC. This encodes CASSQGTDYGYTF.

This chain joins TRBV5-1 and TRBJ1-5; TRBD1 is a possible D gene (5 bases). CDR1 and CDR2 (germline): SGHRS, YFSETQ. The CDR3 has 12 residues. Between the trimmed V and J ends, which lost 0 bases and 11 bases, there was a span of 9 bases. CDR3 protein: CASSLDKGTQHF. CDR3 nucleotide sequence: TGCGCCAGCAGCTTGGACAAGGGGACCCAGCATTTT.